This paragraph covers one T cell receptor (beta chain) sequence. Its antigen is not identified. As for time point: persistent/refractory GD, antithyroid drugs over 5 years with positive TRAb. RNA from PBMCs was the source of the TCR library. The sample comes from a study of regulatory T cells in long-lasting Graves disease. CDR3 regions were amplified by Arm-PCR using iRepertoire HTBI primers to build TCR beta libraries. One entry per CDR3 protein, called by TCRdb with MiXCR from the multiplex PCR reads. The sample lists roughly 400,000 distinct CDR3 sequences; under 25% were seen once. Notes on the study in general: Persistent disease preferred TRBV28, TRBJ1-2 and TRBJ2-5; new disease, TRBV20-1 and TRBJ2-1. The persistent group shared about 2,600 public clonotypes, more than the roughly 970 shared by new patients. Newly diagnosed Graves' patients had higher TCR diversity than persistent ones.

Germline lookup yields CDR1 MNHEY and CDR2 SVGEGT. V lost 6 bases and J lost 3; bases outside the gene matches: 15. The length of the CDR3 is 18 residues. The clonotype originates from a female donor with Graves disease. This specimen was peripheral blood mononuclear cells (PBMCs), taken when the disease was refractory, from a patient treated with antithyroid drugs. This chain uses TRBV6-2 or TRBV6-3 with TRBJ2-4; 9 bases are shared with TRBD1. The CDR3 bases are TGTGCCAGCAGCCGGGACAGGGCGGGCGGTGTGGGCAAAAACATTCAGTACTTC. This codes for CASSRDRAGGVGKNIQYF.